The 13 T cell receptor beta chains below were found in one sample sequenced in a study of preoperative IRX-2 immunotherapy in early breast cancer. TCRdb keeps only in-frame clones here, not all; method: immunoSEQ multiplex PCR. The top ten hold around 1.7% of the sample, which has 35,000 to 50,000 clones, over 85% seen once. Treatment specified: preoperative locoregional IRX-2 cytokine immunotherapy. The source was tumor tissue, collected after IRX-2 immunotherapy. These receptors were obtained from a human donor with breast cancer.

The rearrangement joins TRBV6-5 to TRBJ1-1; D gene uncertain. This CDR3 region has 13 residues. Trimming pared 6 bases from V and 9 bases from J, leaving 17 bases between. CDR1 is MNHEY, CDR2 SVGAGI, per germline. The CDR3 DNA follows: TGTGCCAGCAGCCCCGGGCGGTCACTGCAAGCTTTCTTT. This sequence encodes CASSPGRSLQAFF.

This chain links TRBV6-1 with TRBJ1-1, with a weak D call TRBD1 (5 bases). The CDR3 contains 14 residues. Germline CDR1 is MNHNS and CDR2 is SASEGT. V dropped 6 bases and J dropped 3 bases, with 14 bases sitting between them. CDR3 DNA sequence: TGTGCCAGCAGAGGGGACCTCTGGGACACTGAAGCTTTCTTT. It is translated as CASRGDLWDTEAFF.

The V and J genes are TRBV7-2 and TRBJ2-3; no reliable D call. Germline CDR1 reads SGHTA; CDR2 reads FQGNSA. The CDR3 spans 14 residues. Trimming removed 3 bases from V and 4 bases from J, with 11 bases in between. The DNA of the CDR3 is TGTGCCAGCAGCTTTCTCTTCGGATCAGATACGCAGTATTTT. Protein: CASSFLFGSDTQYF.

This clone appeared a single time. In the same sample, other DNA sequences code for this CDR3. The chain recombines TRBV4-1 with TRBJ1-4; D unresolved. The CDR3 loop spans 15 amino acids. Germline V gene data show CDR1 as MGHRA and CDR2 as YSYEKL. Trimming cost V 0 bases and J 7 bases, with 12 bases left between them. In nucleotides, the CDR3 is TGCGCCAGCAGCCAAGATGCCGGGATCGGTGAAAAACTGTTTTTT. Translated, it gives CASSQDAGIGEKLFF.

The chain has TRBV28 and TRBJ2-7; D is possibly TRBD2 (6 bases). The CDR3 is 14 amino acids. Trimming took off 4 bases at V and 2 bases at J, with 12 bases between the two ends. In germline, CDR1 is MDHEN, CDR2 SYDVKM. CDR3 sequence reads: CASSSGGHPYEQYF. The CDR3 DNA is TGTGCCAGCAGTTCCGGAGGGCATCCCTACGAGCAGTACTTC. The full variable domain, with the rest looked up from reference TRBV28 and TRBJ2-7, is DVKVTQSSRYLVKRTGEKVFLECVQDMDHENMFWYRQDPGLGLRLIYFSYDVKMKEKGDIPEGYSVSREKKERFSLILESASTNQTSMYLCASSSGGHPYEQYFGPGTRLTVT.

The CDR3 nucleotides are TGTGCCAGCAGTTACAGAGGGTCTAAAGAGACCCAGTACTTC. This gives the protein CASSYRGSKETQYF. The chain combines TRBV6-5 with TRBJ2-5, with D perhaps matching TRBD2 (5 bases). With 2 bases removed from V and 3 bases from J, the gap between germline ends came to 10 bases. Per the germline V gene, CDR1 is MNHEY and CDR2 is SVGAGI. This CDR3 is 14 amino acids long.

The chain combines TRBV18 with TRBJ1-5, with D maybe TRBD1 (6 bases). Germline CDR1 KGHSH, CDR2 LQKENI. Trimming took off 4 bases at V and 1 base at J, with 11 bases between the two ends. The CDR3 runs to 15 residues. The CDR3 nucleotides are TGTGCCAGCTCACTTGGGGGCATGAGCAATCAGCCCCAGCATTTT. Amino acid sequence: CASSLGGMSNQPQHF.

This chain joins TRBV4-2 and TRBJ1-4; D remains unclear. CDR1 and CDR2 from the germline V gene are LGHNA and YNFKEQ. Trimming left V 2 bases short and J 7 bases short, with 14 bases between. The CDR3 is 15 residues long. The CDR3 DNA reads TGTGCCAGCAGCCAACCGGAATTTAGGGCTGAAAAACTGTTTTTT. Its translation: CASSQPEFRAEKLFF.

This chain connects TRBV7-9 to TRBJ1-6, with unresolved D. Trimming removed 5 bases from V and 8 bases from J, with 16 bases in between. There are 15 residues in the CDR3. The germline V gene encodes CDR1 SEHNR and CDR2 FQNEAQ (reference sequence). The CDR3 DNA reads as TGTGCCAGCAGCCTAATGACGGGAGGAGATTCACCCCTCCACTTT. Translated: CASSLMTGGDSPLHF.

This chain links TRBV5-1 with TRBJ2-7; 10 bases match TRBD2. V trimming: 1 base; J trimming: 2 bases; junction bases outside the gene matches: 9. The CDR3 has 17 residues. The germline gives CDR1 SGHRS, CDR2 YFSETQ. The CDR3: CASSLQRGGSSPYEQYF. CDR3 bases: TGCGCCAGCAGCTTGCAGCGGGGGGGCAGTTCGCCCTACGAGCAGTACTTC.

V and J are TRBV11-3 and TRBJ2-5; D uncertain. Germline lookup yields CDR1 SGHNT and CDR2 YENEEA. V was shortened by 4 bases and J by 2 bases, with 20 bases between the two germline ends. CDR3 length: 17 amino acids. The chain's CDR3 is CASSSTYLPREQETQYF. In DNA, the CDR3 is TGTGCCAGCAGCTCTACCTATCTCCCGAGAGAACAAGAGACCCAGTACTTC.

V and J are TRBV19 and TRBJ1-6; D perhaps matches TRBD1 (6 bases). The germline V gene has CDR1 LNHDA and CDR2 SQIVND (reference sequence). The CDR3 totals 16 residues. The ends were cut back, 5 bases at V and 7 bases at J, with 18 bases in the middle. The CDR3 DNA sequence: TGTGCCAGTAGTTGGGGGGCGCGGCGTTGGAATTCACCCCTCCACTTT. It translates to CASSWGARRWNSPLHF.

The J gene is TRBJ1-3, the V gene TRBV5-6; D remains ambiguous. Per germline, CDR1 SGHDT and CDR2 YYEEEE. V gave up 4 bases and J gave up 0 bases, with 11 bases separating them. CDR3 length: 15 amino acids. CDR3: CASSPHRHSGNTIYF. The CDR3 nucleotides are TGTGCCAGCAGCCCGCATCGGCACTCTGGAAACACCATATATTTT.